One and the same sample provided the 3 T cell receptor beta chains below, sequenced in a study of shared clonotypes between healthy human individuals. Clones were sequenced by immunoSEQ multiplex PCR, and TCRdb holds only the in-frame ones, with some missing. Of under 200,000 clones in the sample, around 93% were seen once. The sequenced sample consisted of naive CD4+ T cells sorted from blood. Regarding subset: CD45RA+ positively selected. These receptor sequences come from a woman in her 30s in good health.

The chain is built from TRBV7-9 and TRBJ2-7; TRBD2 agrees at 11 bases. The CDR3 covers 17 residues. After removal of 4 bases from V and 5 bases from J, the junction contained 13 bases not matched to a gene. Germline CDR1 and CDR2: SEHNR and FQNEAQ (reference sequence). CDR3 coding DNA: TGTGCCAGCAGCTCCCCGCCCCTAGGACTAGCGGGCAACGAGCAGTACTTC. Protein: CASSSPPLGLAGNEQYF.

The rearrangement uses TRBV5-1 and TRBJ1-2; 9 bases are a match to TRBD1. The CDR3 is 15 amino acids. Germline V gene lookup returns CDR1 SGHRS and CDR2 YFSETQ. V was clipped by 2 bases and J by 8 bases; unmatched bases: 10. In nucleotides, the CDR3 is TGCGCCAGCAGCTTCTTCGGGACAGGGCCCTTCGGCTACACCTTC. Translation gives CASSFFGTGPFGYTF. Full variable domain (missing parts from reference TRBV5-1 and TRBJ1-2): KAGVTQTPRYLIKTRGQQVTLSCSPISGHRSVSWYQQTPGQGLQFLFEYFSETQRNKGNFPGRFSGRQFSNSRSEMNVSTLELGDSALYLCASSFFGTGPFGYTFGSGTRLTVV.

The chain uses TRBV19 and TRBJ1-2; D is unresolved. CDR1 is LNHDA and CDR2 is SQIVND in the germline V gene (reference sequence). The V end lost 1 base, the J end lost 8 bases, and 17 bases lay between the germline ends. The CDR3 has 15 amino acids. The CDR3 here is CASSIGSPDLGGYTF. The CDR3 DNA reads as TGTGCCAGTAGTATAGGAAGCCCCGACCTGGGGGGCTACACCTTC.